This T cell receptor beta chain was observed in a study of blood T cells in healthy people across ages. This clonotype was counted at least ten times. Germline CDR1 reads SGDLS; CDR2 reads YYNGEE. V was cut by 0 bases and J by 6 bases, with 10 bases left in between. The CDR3 is 14 residues long. Primers used in a second PCR of about 7 to 12 cycles were a sample-barcoded 5' primer and a J-beta primer mix. One entry per CDR3 protein results from TCRdb running MiXCR on the 5' RACE reads. The table has 800,000 to 950,000 distinct CDR3 sequences, under 40% seen once. The clonotype comes from a young man in good health. The chain couples TRBV9 to TRBJ2-1; D gene unclear. The sample was blood. The CDR3 is CASSVVGYVNEQFF. In DNA form, the CDR3 reads TGTGCCAGCAGCGTAGTAGGGTACGTCAATGAGCAGTTCTTC.